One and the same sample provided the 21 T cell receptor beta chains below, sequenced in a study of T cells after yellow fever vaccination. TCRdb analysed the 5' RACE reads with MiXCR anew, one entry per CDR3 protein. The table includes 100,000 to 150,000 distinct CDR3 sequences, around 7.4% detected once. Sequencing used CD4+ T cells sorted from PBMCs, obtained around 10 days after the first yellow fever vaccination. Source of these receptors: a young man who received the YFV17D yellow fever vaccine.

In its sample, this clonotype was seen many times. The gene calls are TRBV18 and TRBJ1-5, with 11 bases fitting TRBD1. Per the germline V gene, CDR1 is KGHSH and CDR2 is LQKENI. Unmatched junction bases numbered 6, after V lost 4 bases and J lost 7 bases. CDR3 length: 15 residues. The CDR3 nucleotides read TGTGCCAGCTCACTGGACAGGGGGCATCAACAGCCCCAGCATTTT. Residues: CASSLDRGHQQPQHF. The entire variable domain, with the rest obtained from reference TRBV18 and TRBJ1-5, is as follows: NAGVMQNPRHLVRRRGQEARLRCSPMKGHSHVYWYRQLPEEGLKFMVYLQKENIIDESGMPKERFSAEFPKEGPSILRIQQVVRGDSAAYFCASSLDRGHQQPQHFGDGTRLSIL.

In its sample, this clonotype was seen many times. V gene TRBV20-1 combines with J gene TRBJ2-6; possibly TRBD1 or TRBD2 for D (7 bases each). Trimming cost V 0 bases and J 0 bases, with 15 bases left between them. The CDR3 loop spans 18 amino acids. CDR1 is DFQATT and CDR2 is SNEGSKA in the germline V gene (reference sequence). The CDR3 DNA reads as TGCAGTGCTAGAGATCAGGCAGGGGGGGCCTCTGGGGCCAACGTCCTGACTTTC. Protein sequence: CSARDQAGGASGANVLTF.

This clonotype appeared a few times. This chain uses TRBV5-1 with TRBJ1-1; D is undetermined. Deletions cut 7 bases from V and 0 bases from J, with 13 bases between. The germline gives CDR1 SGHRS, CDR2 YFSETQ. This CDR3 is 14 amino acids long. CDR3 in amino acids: CASPRWRLNTEAFF. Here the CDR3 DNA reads TGCGCCAGCCCCAGATGGCGGCTGAACACTGAAGCTTTCTTT.

CDR3 nucleotides: TGTGCCAGCAGAAGACAGACCGGGACAGACTCCTACAATGAGCAGTTCTTC. Its translation is CASRRQTGTDSYNEQFF. The chain is built from TRBV6-1 and TRBJ2-1; the match to TRBD1 covers 7 bases. With 6 bases clipped from V and 0 bases from J, the junction kept 11 bases outside the gene matches. Germline CDR1 MNHNS, CDR2 SASEGT. CDR3 length: 17 residues.

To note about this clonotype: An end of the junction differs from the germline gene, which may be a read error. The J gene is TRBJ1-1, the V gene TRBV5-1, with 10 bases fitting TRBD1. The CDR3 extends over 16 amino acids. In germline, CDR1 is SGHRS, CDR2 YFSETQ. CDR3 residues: CASSLGTGGMNTVAFF. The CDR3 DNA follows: TGCGCCAGCAGCTTGGGGACAGGGGGAATGAACACTGTAGCTTTCTTT.

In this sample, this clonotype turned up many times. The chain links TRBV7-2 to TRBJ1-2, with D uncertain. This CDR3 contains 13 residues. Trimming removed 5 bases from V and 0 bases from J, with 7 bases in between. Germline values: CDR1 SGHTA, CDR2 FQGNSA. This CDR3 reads CASSPGANYGYTF. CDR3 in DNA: TGTGCCAGCAGCCCAGGAGCTAACTATGGCTACACCTTC.

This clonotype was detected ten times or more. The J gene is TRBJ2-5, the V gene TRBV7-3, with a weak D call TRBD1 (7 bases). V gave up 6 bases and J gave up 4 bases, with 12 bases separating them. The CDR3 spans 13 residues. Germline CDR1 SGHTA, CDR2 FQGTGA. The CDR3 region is CASSRQGLETQYF. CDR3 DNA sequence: TGTGCCAGCAGTCGACAGGGACTAGAGACCCAGTACTTC.

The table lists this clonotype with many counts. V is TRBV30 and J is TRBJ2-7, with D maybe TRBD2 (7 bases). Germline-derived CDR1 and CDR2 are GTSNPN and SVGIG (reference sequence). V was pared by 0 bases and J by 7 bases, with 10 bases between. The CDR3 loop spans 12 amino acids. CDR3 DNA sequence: TGTGCCTGGAGTGTCGGGGGGCCGGAGCAGTACTTC. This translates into CAWSVGGPEQYF.

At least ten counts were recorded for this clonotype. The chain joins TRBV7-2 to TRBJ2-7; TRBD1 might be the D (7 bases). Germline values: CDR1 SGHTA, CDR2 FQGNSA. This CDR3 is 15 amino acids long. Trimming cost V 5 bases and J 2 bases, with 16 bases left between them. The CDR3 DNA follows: TGTGCCAGCAGCCAGGGGGGCAGGGGCCCCTACGAGCAGTACTTC. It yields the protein CASSQGGRGPYEQYF.

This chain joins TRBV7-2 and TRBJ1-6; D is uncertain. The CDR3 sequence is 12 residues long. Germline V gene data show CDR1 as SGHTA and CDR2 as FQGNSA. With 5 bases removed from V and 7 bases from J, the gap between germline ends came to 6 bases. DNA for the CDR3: TGTGCCAGCAGCGTAATGAATTCACCCCTCCACTTT. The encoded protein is CASSVMNSPLHF.

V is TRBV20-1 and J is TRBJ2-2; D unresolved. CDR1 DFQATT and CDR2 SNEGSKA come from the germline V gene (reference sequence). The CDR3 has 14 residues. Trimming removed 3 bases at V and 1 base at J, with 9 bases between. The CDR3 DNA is TGCAGTGCTAGCGTGGCGGAGAACACCGGGGAGCTGTTTTTT. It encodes CSASVAENTGELFF.

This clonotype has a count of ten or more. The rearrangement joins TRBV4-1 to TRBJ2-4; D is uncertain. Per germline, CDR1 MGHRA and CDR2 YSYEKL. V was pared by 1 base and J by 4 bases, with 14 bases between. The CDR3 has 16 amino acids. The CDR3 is CASSQGLSERKNIQYF. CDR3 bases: TGCGCCAGCAGCCAAGGTCTTTCAGAAAGAAAAAACATTCAGTACTTC.

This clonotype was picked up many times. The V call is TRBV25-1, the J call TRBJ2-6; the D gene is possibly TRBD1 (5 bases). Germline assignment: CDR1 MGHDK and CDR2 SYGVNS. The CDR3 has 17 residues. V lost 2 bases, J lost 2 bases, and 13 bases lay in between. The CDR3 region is CASSETPQGPGANVLTF. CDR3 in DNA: TGTGCCAGCAGTGAAACTCCTCAGGGTCCTGGGGCCAACGTCCTGACTTTC.

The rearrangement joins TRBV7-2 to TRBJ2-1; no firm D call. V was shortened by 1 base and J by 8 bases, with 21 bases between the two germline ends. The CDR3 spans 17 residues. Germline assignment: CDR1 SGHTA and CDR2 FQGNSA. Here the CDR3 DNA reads TGTGCCAGCAGCTTAGTGGCCGTGTGGGCCAAGGGTCATGAGCAGTTCTTC. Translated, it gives CASSLVAVWAKGHEQFF.

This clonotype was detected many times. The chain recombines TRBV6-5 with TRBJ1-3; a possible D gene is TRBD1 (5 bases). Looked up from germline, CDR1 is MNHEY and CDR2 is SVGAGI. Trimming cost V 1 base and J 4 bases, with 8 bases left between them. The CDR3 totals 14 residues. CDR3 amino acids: CASSYLEGGNTIYF. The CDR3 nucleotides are TGTGCCAGCAGTTACTTAGAGGGGGGAAACACCATATATTTT.

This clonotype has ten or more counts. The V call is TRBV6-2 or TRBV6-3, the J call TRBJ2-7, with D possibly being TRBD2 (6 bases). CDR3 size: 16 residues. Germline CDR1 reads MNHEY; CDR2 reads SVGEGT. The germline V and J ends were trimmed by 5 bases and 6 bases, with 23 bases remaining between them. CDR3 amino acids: CASSPRGGAGPGEQYV. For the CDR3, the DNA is TGTGCCAGCAGTCCCCGGGGAGGAGCTGGTCCGGGCGAGCAGTACGTC.

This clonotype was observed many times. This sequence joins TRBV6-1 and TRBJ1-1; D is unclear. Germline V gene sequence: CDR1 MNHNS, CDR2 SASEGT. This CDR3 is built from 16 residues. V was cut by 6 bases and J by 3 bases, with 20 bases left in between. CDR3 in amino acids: CASSLNEVPIYTEAFF. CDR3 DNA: TGTGCCAGCAGCCTTAACGAGGTTCCGATATACACTGAAGCTTTCTTT.

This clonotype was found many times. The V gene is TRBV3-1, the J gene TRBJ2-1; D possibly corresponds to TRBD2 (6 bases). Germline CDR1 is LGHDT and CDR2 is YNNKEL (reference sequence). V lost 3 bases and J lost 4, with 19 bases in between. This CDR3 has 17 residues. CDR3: CASSHTAGRSLYNEQFF. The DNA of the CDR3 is TGTGCCAGCAGCCATACCGCGGGACGGAGCTTATACAATGAGCAGTTCTTC.

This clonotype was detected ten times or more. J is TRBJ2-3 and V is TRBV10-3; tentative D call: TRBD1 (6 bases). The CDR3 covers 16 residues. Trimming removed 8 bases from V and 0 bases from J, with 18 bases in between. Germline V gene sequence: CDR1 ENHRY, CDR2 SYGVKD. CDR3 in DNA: TGTGCCATCCCCCCACCGGGACACCCTAGCACAGATACGCAGTATTTT. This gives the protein CAIPPPGHPSTDTQYF.

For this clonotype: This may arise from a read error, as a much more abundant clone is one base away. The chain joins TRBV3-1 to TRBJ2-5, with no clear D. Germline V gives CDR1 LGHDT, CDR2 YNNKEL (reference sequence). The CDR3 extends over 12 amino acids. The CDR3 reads CAGSPRDESQYF. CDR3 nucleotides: TGTGCCGGCAGCCCTAGAGATGAGTCCCAGTACTTC.

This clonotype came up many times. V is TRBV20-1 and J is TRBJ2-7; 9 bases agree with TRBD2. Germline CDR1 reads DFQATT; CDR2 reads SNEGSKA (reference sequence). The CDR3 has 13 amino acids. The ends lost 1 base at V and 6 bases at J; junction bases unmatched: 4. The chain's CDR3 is CSARVRTSVEQYV. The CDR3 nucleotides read TGCAGTGCTAGAGTGCGGACTAGCGTCGAGCAGTACGTC.